This record concerns one T cell receptor (beta chain) sequence. The sample originates from a study of T cell changes during pregnancy in multiple sclerosis. Sequencing used immunoSEQ multiplex PCR; TCRdb keeps in-frame clones, though not all of them. The sample shows 65,000 to 75,000 clones, roughly 92% of them seen only once. Germline V CDR1 and CDR2: SGHTA, FQGNSA. Losses at the gene ends were 4 bases for V and 6 bases for J; bases not matched to a gene: 4. This CDR3 is 14 amino acids long. The sequence derives from a female donor in good health, enrolled as a control in a pregnancy study. The sequencing used peripheral blood, collected after pregnancy. This chain links TRBV7-2 with TRBJ2-7, with 12 bases lining up with TRBD2. This CDR3 is CASSSRLAGVEQYF. Here the CDR3 DNA reads TGTGCCAGCAGCTCCAGACTAGCGGGAGTCGAGCAGTACTTC.